The 25 T cell receptor beta chains in this list originate from one sample, sequenced in a study of blood T cell repertoires in COVID-19. Libraries were prepared by immunoSEQ multiplex PCR; TCRdb keeps only in-frame clonotypes and omits some of them. The table shows 55,000 to 70,000 clones, with around 80% occurring only once. Sequenced input: peripheral blood. These receptors originate from an elderly man with acute or convalescent COVID-19.

This clone has just one count. The rearrangement links TRBV25-1 to TRBJ1-1; D is perhaps TRBD1 (6 bases). Germline loops: CDR1 MGHDK, CDR2 SYGVNS. The V end lost 6 bases, the J end lost 1 base, and 12 bases lay between the germline ends. The CDR3 spans 14 residues. The CDR3 sequence: CASSKSGQNTEAFF. CDR3 DNA sequence: TGTGCCAGCAGCAAATCGGGACAGAACACTGAAGCTTTCTTT. Looking up the rest from reference TRBV25-1 and TRBJ1-1 gives the full variable domain: EADIYQTPRYLVIGTGKKITLECSQTMGHDKMYWYQQDPGMELHLIHYSYGVNSTEKGDLSSESTVSRIRTEHFPLTLESARPSHTSQYLCASSKSGQNTEAFFGQGTRLTVV.

This clone has more than one count but fewer than ten. The chain employs TRBV18 and TRBJ2-2; 7 bases are a match to TRBD2. The trim removed 4 bases at V and 0 bases at J, leaving 8 bases unmatched. Per germline, CDR1 KGHSH and CDR2 LQKENI. There are 17 residues in the CDR3. In DNA, the CDR3 is TGTGCCAGCTCACTTTCCTTAGCGGGTGCGAACACCGGGGAGCTGTTTTTT. This encodes CASSLSLAGANTGELFF.

This clone has a single count. The gene calls are TRBV11-3 and TRBJ2-3; no definite D call. The ends were cut back, 2 bases at V and 7 bases at J, with 7 bases in the middle. The germline V gene has CDR1 SGHNT and CDR2 YENEEA. There are 12 residues in the CDR3. The CDR3 DNA follows: TGTGCCAGCAGCTTACCCGGTCATACGCAGTATTTT. This gives the protein CASSLPGHTQYF.

V gene TRBV9 combines with J gene TRBJ2-3, with 10 bases identical to TRBD2. Germline CDR1 and CDR2: SGDLS and YYNGEE. The CDR3 has 17 amino acids. V lost 0 bases to trimming and J lost 3 bases; unmatched junction nucleotides: 7. The CDR3 region has the DNA TGTGCCAGCAGCGTAGGGCTAGCGGGAGTAGGTACAGATACGCAGTATTTT. Amino acids: CASSVGLAGVGTDTQYF.

The chain combines TRBV24-1 with TRBJ2-3; 7 positions match TRBD1. The CDR3 sequence is 17 residues long. J was trimmed by 4 bases and V by 7 bases; bases with no gene match: 16. Germline lookup yields CDR1 KGHDR and CDR2 SFDVKD. The CDR3 DNA reads TGTGCCACCAGGGTTTGTGGGGCAGGGGGTTCTCCAGATACGCAGTATTTT. Amino acid sequence: CATRVCGAGGSPDTQYF.

The CDR3 here is CASSLGGSGANVLTF. The CDR3 DNA reads TGCGCCAGCAGCTTAGGCGGCTCTGGGGCCAACGTCCTGACTTTC. The V and J genes are TRBV5-1 and TRBJ2-6, with D uncertain. CDR1 and CDR2 (germline): SGHRS, YFSETQ. The CDR3 has 15 amino acids. Trimming took 2 bases from V and 0 from J, leaving 6 bases between them.

The table lists this clone with a few counts. The chain joins TRBV27 to TRBJ1-4; 9 bases match TRBD1. The germline CDR1 and CDR2 sequences are MNHEY and SMNVEV (reference sequence). V lost 0 bases and J lost 7; bases outside the gene matches: 0. The CDR3 sequence is 14 residues long. The CDR3 here is CASSLSTGGEKLFF. CDR3 DNA: TGTGCCAGCAGTTTATCGACAGGGGGTGAAAAACTGTTTTTT.

This clone showed up just once. V and J are TRBV2 and TRBJ2-3, with D possibly being TRBD2 (5 bases). There are 12 residues in the CDR3. CDR1 is SNHLY and CDR2 is FYNNEI in the germline V gene. Trimming left V 10 bases short and J 3 bases short, with 11 bases between. The CDR3 DNA reads TGTGCCACCTCGACGGGGACAGATACGCAGTATTTT. Translated: CATSTGTDTQYF.

The chain combines TRBV5-1 with TRBJ2-7; no clear D gene. CDR3 length: 12 amino acids. CDR1 SGHRS and CDR2 YFSETQ come from the germline V gene. V was cut by 0 bases and J by 6 bases, with 7 bases left in between. CDR3 bases: TGCGCCAGCAGCTTGGACAGATTCGAGCAGTACTTC. It yields the protein CASSLDRFEQYF.

This clone was observed once. The gene calls are TRBV19 and TRBJ2-3; TRBD2 agrees at 9 bases. The CDR3 is 16 amino acids. The trim removed 0 bases at V and 1 base at J, leaving 2 bases unmatched. Germline V gives CDR1 LNHDA, CDR2 SQIVND (reference sequence). The CDR3 DNA reads TGTGCCAGTAGTATAGACGTAGCGGGGGGCACAGATACGCAGTATTTT. Encoded protein: CASSIDVAGGTDTQYF.

In its sample, this clone was seen a few times. The rearrangement links TRBV5-4 to TRBJ2-2; 8 positions agree with TRBD2. The ends lost 0 bases at V and 6 bases at J; junction bases unmatched: 1. Germline CDR1 reads SGHNT; CDR2 reads YYREEE (reference sequence). This CDR3 has 14 amino acids. The CDR3 DNA reads as TGTGCCAGCAGCTTGGGGCGGGAGGCCGGGGAGCTGTTTTTT. Protein: CASSLGREAGELFF.

This rearrangement joins TRBV27 to TRBJ1-1; D is perhaps TRBD1 (5 bases). The germline CDR1 and CDR2 sequences are MNHEY and SMNVEV (reference sequence). The CDR3 spans 13 residues. Trimming cost V 5 bases and J 7 bases, with 14 bases left between them. CDR3 residues: CASSLDETVEAFF. CDR3 DNA: TGTGCCAGCAGTCTCGACGAGACAGTTGAAGCTTTCTTT.

This clone was recorded at least ten times. V is TRBV4-1 and J is TRBJ2-7, with D possibly TRBD2 on 6 matching bases. Trimming removed 0 bases at V and 5 bases at J, with 17 bases between. This CDR3 contains 16 residues. Germline V gives CDR1 MGHRA, CDR2 YSYEKL. The chain's CDR3 is CASSQDTGRMGNEQYF. The CDR3 DNA reads as TGCGCCAGCAGCCAAGATACGGGGAGGATGGGCAACGAGCAGTACTTC.

This clone occurred a few times. V usage is TRBV15 and J usage is TRBJ2-3; TRBD1 might be the D (5 bases). The germline V gene encodes CDR1 LNHNV and CDR2 YYDKDF (reference sequence). Trimming took off 1 base at V and 1 base at J, with 18 bases between the two ends. This CDR3 is 18 amino acids long. The chain's CDR3 is CATSRAKATVGGTDTQYF. In DNA, the CDR3 is TGTGCCACCAGCAGAGCAAAGGCGACAGTCGGCGGCACAGATACGCAGTATTTT. Filled out from reference TRBV15 and TRBJ2-3, the complete variable domain reads DAMVIQNPRYQVTQFGKPVTLSCSQTLNHNVMYWYQQKSSQAPKLLFHYYDKDFNNEADTPDNFQSRRPNTSFCFLDIRSPGLGDTAMYLCATSRAKATVGGTDTQYFGPGTRLTVL.

V usage is TRBV6-5 and J usage is TRBJ2-2, with D possibly TRBD2 on 6 matching bases. Germline V gives CDR1 MNHEY, CDR2 SVGAGI. The CDR3 totals 15 residues. Between the trimmed V and J ends, which lost 8 bases and 6 bases, there was a span of 19 bases. The CDR3 is CASVSLSGVAGELFF. CDR3 bases: TGTGCCAGCGTGAGCCTCTCGGGGGTCGCCGGGGAGCTGTTTTTT.

The rearrangement uses TRBV5-1 and TRBJ1-6; no definite D call. Germline-derived CDR1 and CDR2 are SGHRS and YFSETQ. With 0 bases removed from V and 5 bases from J, the gap between germline ends came to 9 bases. The CDR3 has 15 amino acids. The CDR3 DNA reads TGCGCCAGCAGCTTGGACCAGATAAATAATTCACCCCTCCACTTT. This gives the protein CASSLDQINNSPLHF.

The rearrangement uses TRBV6-1 and TRBJ1-4; TRBD1 matches at 8 bases. The junction had 1 base not matched to a gene; V was cut back by 1 base and J by 6 bases. CDR1 and CDR2 (germline): MNHNS, SASEGT. The CDR3 contains 14 residues. The CDR3 is CASSEGTGYEKLFF. The CDR3 DNA sequence: TGTGCCAGCAGTGAAGGGACAGGGTATGAAAAACTGTTTTTT.

This chain joins TRBV19 and TRBJ1-1; D is undetermined. Germline assignment: CDR1 LNHDA and CDR2 SQIVND (reference sequence). Deletions cut 6 bases from V and 3 bases from J, with 23 bases between. This CDR3 comprises 17 residues. DNA of the CDR3: TGTGCCAGTAGGACGACCAAGTCAGGTTGGATTTACACTGAAGCTTTCTTT. It is translated as CASRTTKSGWIYTEAFF.

Here the CDR3 reads CASSPTGGEYEQYF. The CDR3 DNA reads as TGTGCCAGCAGCCCGACAGGGGGTGAATACGAGCAGTACTTC. The V gene is TRBV3-1 (or the pseudogene TRBV3-2), the J gene TRBJ2-7, with 9 nucleotides matching TRBD1. The CDR3 is 14 residues long. Germline CDR1 reads LGHDT; CDR2 reads YNNKEL (reference sequence). J lost 4 bases, V lost 4 bases, and 5 bases had no gene match.

The genes are TRBV28 and TRBJ1-4, with unresolved D. Trimming stripped 0 bases from V and 6 bases from J, with 5 bases between. The CDR3 is 13 amino acids. CDR1 and CDR2 (germline): MDHEN, SYDVKM. The CDR3 DNA reads as TGTGCCAGCAGTTTATGGGCAGATGAAAAACTGTTTTTT. This translates into CASSLWADEKLFF.

This clone was detected only once. The rearrangement joins TRBV18 to TRBJ2-7, with 13 bases fitting TRBD2. This CDR3 contains 15 residues. CDR1 and CDR2 (germline): KGHSH, LQKENI. The J segment lost 7 bases and the V segment lost 5 bases, leaving 8 bases of the junction unmatched. CDR3 protein: CASSSGLAGRGEQYF. The CDR3 bases are TGTGCCAGCTCATCGGGACTAGCGGGGCGAGGGGAGCAGTACTTC.

The chain employs TRBV2 and TRBJ2-1; D may be TRBD1 (5 bases). Per the germline V gene, CDR1 is SNHLY and CDR2 is FYNNEI. Between the trimmed V and J ends, which lost 2 bases and 6 bases, there was a span of 11 bases. The CDR3 consists of 14 residues. The CDR3 region is CASSEWQGGNEQFF. Here the CDR3 DNA reads TGTGCCAGCAGTGAATGGCAGGGTGGCAATGAGCAGTTCTTC.

This chain joins TRBV24-1 and TRBJ1-2; 12 bases agree with TRBD1. Germline V gene lookup returns CDR1 KGHDR and CDR2 SFDVKD. Trimming cost V 3 bases and J 4 bases; bases outside gene matches: 2. The CDR3 has 15 residues. The CDR3 DNA reads TGTGCCACCAGTGATCCGGGACAGGGGGCCTATGGCTACACCTTC. Its protein product is CATSDPGQGAYGYTF.

The V gene is TRBV2, the J gene TRBJ1-4; tentatively, D is TRBD1 (6 bases). V was cut by 7 bases and J by 3 bases, with 12 bases left in between. Per germline, CDR1 SNHLY and CDR2 FYNNEI. The CDR3 runs 14 residues. CDR3: CASKTGTSNEKLFF. DNA of the CDR3: TGTGCCAGCAAAACAGGGACCTCTAATGAAAAACTGTTTTTT.

This clone appeared a single time. V usage is TRBV10-2 and J usage is TRBJ1-5; D uncertain. The CDR3 length is 14 residues. Germline CDR1 and CDR2: WSHSY and SAAADI. The V end lost 5 bases, the J end lost 2 bases, and 10 bases lay between the germline ends. CDR3 loop: CASSTSGGNQPQHF. The CDR3 bases are TGCGCCAGCAGTACAAGCGGAGGCAATCAGCCCCAGCATTTT.